The rows below give T cell receptor beta chains drawn from one sample of a study of cytomegalovirus exposure and HLA in healthy donors. This table comes from immunoSEQ multiplex PCR, and its TCRdb copy is limited to in-frame clones, with some not included. This table has roughly 79,000 clones, around four fifths appearing once. Sequenced input: PBMCs. Every receptor here comes from a woman between 50 and 59 years old in good health and CMV-seropositive. The CDR3 runs from the conserved cysteine through the conserved F or W. D genes are given only for firm matches. Rows may omit the clone size; those that give it use once, few, many or a size class.

J | size | D | V | CDR3 | DNA
TRBJ2-3 | NA | NA | TRBV28 | CAAGLSGEGTDTQYF | TGTGCCGCCGGCTTGAGCGGAGAGGGCACAGATACGCAGTATTTT
TRBJ2-7 | medium-sized | TRBD2 | TRBV29-1 | CSVGGTSGTGEQYF | TGCAGCGTGGGCGGGACTAGCGGGACGGGCGAGCAGTACTTC
TRBJ1-1 | NA | TRBD1 | TRBV6-5 | CAGSFGTGDTEAFF | TGTGCCGGCAGTTTTGGGACAGGGGACACTGAAGCTTTCTTT
TRBJ2-2 | NA | TRBD1 | TRBV9 | CASSEGAAGELFF | TGTGCCAGCAGCGAGGGGGCGGCCGGGGAGCTGTTTTTT
TRBJ2-6 | NA | NA | TRBV5-4 | CASSLRQGLANVLTF | TGTGCCAGCAGCCTACGGCAGGGCTTGGCCAACGTCCTGACTTTC
TRBJ2-7 | NA | NA | TRBV18 | CASSPIRDSYEQYF | TGTGCCAGCTCACCAATCCGGGACTCCTACGAGCAGTACTTC
TRBJ2-3 | NA | TRBD2 | TRBV6-6 | CATAGEGSDTQYF | TGTGCCACCGCTGGGGAGGGGTCAGATACGCAGTATTTT
TRBJ2-5 | NA | NA | TRBV27 | CASRASGVETQYF | TGTGCCAGCAGGGCTTCAGGGGTAGAGACCCAGTACTTC
TRBJ1-1 | NA | NA | TRBV28 | CASRDMNTEAFF | TGTGCCAGCAGGGACATGAACACTGAAGCTTTCTTT
TRBJ2-3 | NA | NA | TRBV7-9 | CASSLALPLRTDTQYF | TGTGCCAGCAGCTTAGCCCTCCCTCTGAGGACAGATACGCAGTATTTT
TRBJ2-1 | NA | NA | TRBV7-9 | CASSLAGAYNEQFF | TGTGCCAGCAGCTTAGCGGGAGCCTACAATGAGCAGTTCTTC
TRBJ1-5 | NA | NA | TRBV9 | CASSVDHTSSNQPQHF | TGTGCCAGCAGCGTAGATCACACTAGTAGCAATCAGCCCCAGCATTTT
TRBJ1-2 | NA | TRBD1 | TRBV2 | CASRDRANYGYTF | TGTGCCAGCAGGGACAGGGCAAACTATGGCTACACCTTC
TRBJ2-1 | NA | NA | TRBV7-3 | CASSLGGKYNEQFF | TGTGCCAGCAGCTTAGGGGGCAAATACAATGAGCAGTTCTTC
TRBJ2-7 | NA | TRBD1 | TRBV18 | CASSPQGQGSYEQYF | TGTGCCAGCTCACCACAGGGACAGGGTTCCTACGAGCAGTACTTC
TRBJ2-3 | NA | NA | TRBV29-1 | CSVVPGDTQYF | TGCAGCGTTGTACCCGGGGATACGCAGTATTTT
TRBJ1-5 | NA | NA | TRBV6-5 | CASSQDRLNQPQHF | TGTGCCAGCAGCCAAGACAGGCTCAATCAGCCCCAGCATTTT
TRBJ2-3 | NA | TRBD1 | TRBV4-1 | CASSPGMTGYADTQYF | TGCGCCAGCAGCCCAGGGATGACAGGGTATGCAGATACGCAGTATTTT
TRBJ1-2 | NA | NA | TRBV6-1 | CASSERAGYGYTF | TGTGCCAGCAGTGAAAGGGCGGGCTATGGCTACACCTTC
TRBJ1-2 | NA | NA | TRBV27 | CASSFSPGINYGYTF | TGTGCCAGCAGTTTTTCGCCAGGAATTAACTATGGCTACACCTTC
TRBJ1-2 | medium-sized | TRBD1 | TRBV19 | CASSIEGLQGASNYGYTF | TGTGCCAGTAGTATAGAAGGTTTACAGGGGGCTTCGAACTATGGCTACACCTTC
TRBJ2-3 | NA | TRBD2 | TRBV5-5 | CASSFGTSGGATDTQYF | TGTGCCAGCAGCTTCGGGACTAGCGGAGGGGCCACAGATACGCAGTATTTT
TRBJ2-7 | NA | NA | TRBV2 | CASSTGLPGEQYF | TGTGCCAGCAGTACCGGGCTCCCGGGGGAGCAGTACTTC
TRBJ2-7 | few | NA | TRBV30 | CAWTPGVSDEQYF | TGTGCCTGGACCCCAGGGGTTTCGGACGAGCAGTACTTC
TRBJ2-1 | NA | TRBD2 | TRBV7-2 | CASSRGLVGGEQFF | TGTGCCAGCAGCCGGGGACTAGTGGGCGGTGAGCAGTTCTTC
TRBJ1-1 | NA | TRBD1 | TRBV7-8 | CASSLMGGTGGTNTEAFF | TGTGCCAGCAGCTTAATGGGCGGGACAGGGGGAACGAACACTGAAGCTTTCTTT
TRBJ2-3 | NA | TRBD2 | TRBV28 | CASNPGLAGGGSDTQYF | TGTGCCAGCAACCCCGGACTAGCGGGCGGAGGGTCAGATACGCAGTATTTT
TRBJ2-3 | NA | NA | TRBV4-1 | CASSQAGGTLGDTQYF | TGCGCCAGCAGCCAGGCTGGCGGGACCTTGGGCGATACGCAGTATTTT
TRBJ2-5 | NA | NA | TRBV6-6 | CASSYEGVIKETQYF | TGTGCCAGCAGTTACGAGGGGGTGATAAAAGAGACCCAGTACTTC
TRBJ1-2 | NA | NA | TRBV27 | CASSGTVGGYTF | TGTGCCAGCTCTGGTACAGTTGGTGGCTACACCTTC
TRBJ2-1 | once | NA | TRBV7-2 | CASSLFRSRTYYNEQFF | TGTGCCAGCAGCTTATTTAGGAGTCGTACCTACTACAATGAGCAGTTCTTC